Here is one T cell receptor (beta chain) with its context. Its matching antigen is unknown. This record belongs to a study of shared clonotypes between healthy human individuals. Study-level findings and limits: Tissues were not sampled, only blood, and their repertoires likely differ.

CDR3 length: 13 residues. Germline loops: CDR1 LNHDA, CDR2 SQIVND (reference sequence). The V gene lost 6 bases and the J gene lost 3 bases, with 11 bases spanning the gap. TCRdb's table, derived via immunoSEQ multiplex PCR, lists solely in-frame clones and lacks some. The table has around 510,000 clones, approximately 95% seen once; the top ten hold around 0.067%. The source of this sequence is a woman aged 25-40 years in good health. Sequenced input: naive CD4+ T cells sorted from blood. Subset indicated: CD45RA+ positively selected. The V and J genes are TRBV19 and TRBJ1-1; no reliable D call. This chain's CDR3 is CASRYESYTEAFF. For the CDR3, the DNA is TGTGCCAGTAGGTATGAGTCCTACACTGAAGCTTTCTTT.